The T cell receptor beta chain under discussion was sequenced for a study of blood T cells in healthy people across ages (dated by TCRdb to 2013 to 2016). Regarding the research as a whole: In model experiments, template switching captured about one uniquely barcoded TCR beta cDNA molecule for every two T cells. To track age-related changes in TCR beta repertoire diversity, the study relied on deep sequencing normalized with unique cDNA molecular identifiers. The donors were divided into four age groups: young (average about 15 years), middle-aged (approximately 42), aged (about 61) and long-lived (more than 75). Two additional independent replicas of 1 million unique cDNA reads from the same blood draw were analyzed for two donors (one aged 18 to 29 and one aged 80 or older).

A remark on this clonotype: It has no known antigen specificity. It has no much larger one-base neighbor in the sample; base qualities were not kept.

The donors were 40 or so Caucasian individuals from Russia, aged roughly 6 to 100 years, who were systemically healthy. Roughly 11 milliliters of peripheral blood were drawn from each donor into EDTA-treated Vacutainer tubes. PBMCs were isolated by Ficoll-Paque density-gradient centrifugation, with at least 7 million obtained per sample. Total RNA was extracted from PBMCs with Trizol reagent, with at least 6 micrograms obtained per sample. For every donor, an aliquot of PBMCs went through flow cytometry to measure the percentages of naive CD45RAhigh/CD27high T cells. The CDR3, from cysteine to phenylalanine, totals 16 residues. The kept DNA is CDR3 alone, 48 bases in frame from the first base. CDR1 and CDR2 are read off the germline V gene as MNHNS and SASEGT. Trimming removed 2 bases from V and 1 base from J, leaving 14 bases between the germline ends. Library preparation used 5' RACE. The instrument was an Illumina HiSeq 2500. A second PCR of about 7 to 12 cycles was run with a J-beta primer mix and a sample-barcoded 5' primer. Each TCR beta cDNA molecule received a unique molecular identifier from a template-switch 5' adaptor carrying 12 random nucleotides. Each sample yielded at least 3 million CDR3-containing paired-end reads. First-strand cDNA was synthesized from all RNA with the Mint cDNA synthesis kit, primed by a TRBC-specific oligonucleotide. After uracil-DNA glycosylase treatment, a first 18-cycle PCR used universal primers M1SS and BC2_uni_R on all cDNA. For the original study's pipeline: For normalization, 1 million high-quality reads, each with a distinct molecular identifier, were randomly selected from each sample. Instead of being binned into consensus sequences, reads that shared molecular identifiers were thrown out. MiTCR, with a Q25 quality threshold and the strictest error-elimination algorithm, was used for CDR3 identification, clonotype clustering and error correction. A nonparametric unseen species model with Euler transformation was used to estimate a lower bound on total TCR beta diversity. Clones were called with MiXCR by TCRdb after fastp trimmed the public reads at Q25, and only in-frame beta chains were retained. Identical CDR3 proteins give one entry, which carries the most common genes and DNA. In this record, the V and J calls reflect TCRdb's handling and not the investigators' own analysis. Present in this sample are roughly 500,000 distinct CDR3 sequences, around 24% of which were seen just once. Roughly 10% of the sample comes from the top ten.

Overall study outcomes, separate from this receptor: Compared with the aged group, more naive CD4+ T cells, fewer expanded clones and increased TCR diversity were shown by the long-lived group, suggesting age selection. Because the CMV infection status of the donors was unknown, age-related changes in expanded clonotypes may potentially have been confounded. Because profiling used bulk unsorted PBMCs, naive and antigen-experienced compartments could not be compared conclusively. Total diversity estimates from one million sequenced T cells were considered lower bounds and underestimates. As age increased, observed TCR beta diversity per million T cells dropped in a roughly linear way, and a significant reduction was already evident by age roughly 40. Observed TCR beta diversity correlated strongly with the percentage of naive T cells measured by flow cytometry.

The same specimen was also included in a second study, on T cells of mothers and their children. The second investigation adds: The donors were nine systemically healthy Caucasian individuals, made up of three mothers and their six children. cDNA synthesis used all of the extracted RNA, with 1.5 ug of RNA in each 15 ul reaction. Sample barcodes and 2-4 random nucleotides were added via the M1S primer in the second PCR. Over 9 million TCR beta CDR3 reads came from each mother, compared with approximately 3.1 million reads from each child. Thymic selection shapes the output of TCR recombination in a similar way in related and unrelated pairs, and inherited differences have a minor effect. Normalized repertoire overlap was always found to be slightly, but never significantly, higher in related mother-child pairs than in unrelated mother-child pairs. No persistent microchimeric T cell clones were found, with a detection sensitivity of approximately 94 clones per million clonotypes. In the study, deep NGS was used to compare the TCR beta repertoires of mothers and children, and features distinguishing related mother-child pairs from unrelated individuals were sought. On average, the children were 11 +/- 4 years old, while the mothers were about 40 +/- 4 years old. After adapter ligation with NEBNext reagents, the libraries were sequenced on Illumina HiSeq 2000 with 100+100 nt paired-end reads. Mother and child libraries were prepared a month apart and sequenced in separate runs to prevent cross-contamination. For each donor, somewhere between roughly 450,000 and 2,000,000 distinct TCR beta clonotypes were identified. Naive TCR beta clonotypes were estimated from low-frequency clonotypes matched to each donor's FACS-determined naive share, without sorting.

Recombination connected TRBV6-1 to TRBJ2-5; TRBD1 is a possible D gene, resting on 6 matching bases. The TCR originated in a boy aged 10-17 years in good health. Input material: blood. The sequenced DNA: TGTGCCAGCAGTGAATGGGTGACAGGCCTCCAAGAGACCCAGTACTTC. Its protein product is CASSEWVTGLQETQYF.